There are many counts of the clone carrying this TCR beta chain. Researchers prepared the TCRbeta library using unique molecular identifiers, the study reports. Each CDR3 protein gets one entry after TCRdb re-called the PCR reads with MiXCR. The sample consists of 200,000 to 250,000 distinct CDR3 sequences, roughly a tenth of them appearing once. The CDR3 is 14 residues long. V lost 4 bases, J lost 6 bases, and 7 bases stayed unmatched. Per the germline V gene, CDR1 is SQVTM and CDR2 is ANQGSEA. This record comes from a study of T-cell reconstitution after alpha-beta-depleted transplantation in children.

Sequences were derived from PBMCs, sampled before TCRalphabeta/CD19-depleted stem cell transplant. This clonotype was obtained from a child under two years old with acute myeloid leukemia, due to receive a stem cell transplant. The genes are TRBV29-1 and TRBJ2-2, with 8 positions matching TRBD1. Written as DNA, the CDR3 is TGCAGCGTTGCGGACAGGGCCGGAGCCGGGGAGCTGTTTTTT. It translates to CSVADRAGAGELFF.